These 26 T cell receptor beta chains originate from one sample sequenced in a study of blood T cell repertoires in COVID-19. Produced via immunoSEQ multiplex PCR; TCRdb's table is partial and in-frame only. Here the sample spans a few hundred thousand clones, 84% being singletons. What was sequenced was PBMCs or T cells enriched from blood (not recorded which). The source is a middle-aged woman who had recovered from COVID-19.

V usage is TRBV5-1 and J usage is TRBJ1-1; D is unresolved. Trimming removed 2 bases from V and 0 bases from J, with 5 bases in between. Germline lookup yields CDR1 SGHRS and CDR2 YFSETQ. The CDR3 is made up of 13 amino acids. CDR3 in amino acids: CASSFAVNTEAFF. In DNA form, the CDR3 reads TGCGCCAGCAGCTTTGCAGTGAACACTGAAGCTTTCTTT.

V is TRBV14 and J is TRBJ1-1; D not resolved. The germline CDR1 and CDR2 sequences are SGHDN and FVKESK. The ends were cut back, 1 base at V and 2 bases at J, with 5 bases in the middle. The CDR3 is 13 residues long. The CDR3 DNA is TGTGCCAGCAGCCAAGGAGCAAACACTGAAGCTTTCTTT. Amino acids: CASSQGANTEAFF. Full variable domain (outside the CDR3, taken from reference TRBV14 and TRBJ1-1): EAGVTQFPSHSVIEKGQTVTLRCDPISGHDNLYWYRRVMGKEIKFLLHFVKESKQDESGMPNNRFLAERTGGTYSTLKVQPAELEDSGVYFCASSQGANTEAFFGQGTRLTVV.

V gene TRBV4-1 combines with J gene TRBJ2-7; 7 bases are shared with TRBD1. There are 16 residues in the CDR3. The junction had 11 bases not matched to a gene; V was cut back by 4 bases and J by 2 bases. Germline assignment: CDR1 MGHRA and CDR2 YSYEKL. The CDR3, as DNA: TGCGCCAGCAGCCTGGTAGGGGGCAGGCTCACCTACGAGCAGTACTTC. Amino acid sequence: CASSLVGGRLTYEQYF.

CDR3 in DNA: TGTGCCAGCAGGCCCTCCGAGACAAGCTCCTACGAGCAGTACGTC. This codes for CASRPSETSSYEQYV. The genes are TRBV6-5 and TRBJ2-7; D remains ambiguous. V was pared by 6 bases and J by 0 bases, with 15 bases between. Germline loops: CDR1 MNHEY, CDR2 SVGAGI. The CDR3 loop spans 15 amino acids.

The chain links TRBV10-3 to TRBJ2-1, with 12 bases identical to TRBD2. The CDR3 is 17 amino acids. J was trimmed by 2 bases and V by 3 bases; bases with no gene match: 5. Germline loops: CDR1 ENHRY, CDR2 SYGVKD. In DNA form, the CDR3 reads TGTGCCATCAGTGAAAGTTCTAGCGGGAGGGCCTACAATGAGCAGTTCTTC. It specifies CAISESSSGRAYNEQFF.

There are a few counts of this clone. V is TRBV7-3 and J is TRBJ2-2; 11 bases are a match to TRBD2. The CDR3 runs 15 residues. Trimming took 5 bases from V and 4 from J; bases not matched to a gene: 3. CDR1 is SGHTA and CDR2 is FQGTGA in the germline V gene. The CDR3 coding sequence is TGTGCCAGCAGCCCGACTAGCGGGGCCACCGGGGAGCTGTTTTTT. It translates to CASSPTSGATGELFF.

The chain recombines TRBV19 with TRBJ1-2; D unclear. Trimming pared 7 bases from V and 3 bases from J, leaving 18 bases between. Per the germline V gene, CDR1 is LNHDA and CDR2 is SQIVND (reference sequence). CDR3 length: 15 residues. The CDR3: CASIKPRIEDYGYTF. CDR3 nucleotide sequence: TGTGCCAGTATTAAGCCGAGGATAGAAGACTATGGCTACACCTTC.

The chain recombines TRBV2 with TRBJ2-5, with D tentatively TRBD2 (5 bases). Trimming stripped 6 bases from V and 5 bases from J, with 16 bases between. This CDR3 spans 14 amino acids. The germline V gene encodes CDR1 SNHLY and CDR2 FYNNEI. The CDR3: CASSRGWLKETQYF. The CDR3 DNA follows: TGTGCCAGCAGCCGAGGGTGGCTTAAGGAGACCCAGTACTTC.

The genes are TRBV4-1 and TRBJ1-5; 10 nucleotides match TRBD1. With 4 bases clipped from V and 3 bases from J, the junction kept 6 bases outside the gene matches. Germline CDR1 and CDR2: MGHRA and YSYEKL. The CDR3 runs to 16 residues. The DNA for the CDR3 is TGCGCCAGCAGCCCGCGACAGGGGGCGATCAATCAGCCCCAGCATTTT. It translates to CASSPRQGAINQPQHF.

The chain joins TRBV7-9 to TRBJ1-3; perhaps TRBD1 as D (5 bases). Germline values: CDR1 SEHNR, CDR2 FQNEAQ (reference sequence). The CDR3 is 14 residues long. With 2 bases removed from V and 1 base from J, the gap between germline ends came to 6 bases. The CDR3 is CASSLKGSGNTIYF. CDR3 sequence (DNA): TGTGCCAGCAGCTTAAAGGGGTCTGGAAACACCATATATTTT.

The rearrangement links TRBV5-1 to TRBJ2-7; 9 nucleotides align to TRBD1. Germline lookup yields CDR1 SGHRS and CDR2 YFSETQ. This CDR3 is built from 14 residues. J was trimmed by 6 bases and V by 1 base; bases with no gene match: 5. In DNA form, the CDR3 reads TGCGCCAGCAGCTTGTGGGACAGGGAAAGCGAGCAGTACTTC. Protein sequence: CASSLWDRESEQYF.

The gene calls are TRBV10-1 and TRBJ2-3, with 12 bases matching TRBD2. The CDR3 is made up of 15 amino acids. The germline gives CDR1 WNHNN, CDR2 SYGVQD (reference sequence). V lost 4 bases, J lost 3 bases, and 2 bases stayed unmatched. In nucleotides, the CDR3 is TGCGCCAGCAGTGGGCTAGCGGGAGGGACAGATACGCAGTATTTT. It translates to CASSGLAGGTDTQYF.

J is TRBJ2-6 and V is TRBV19, with a weak D call TRBD1 (6 bases). The CDR3 is 17 residues long. Trimming removed 5 bases at V and 2 bases at J, with 16 bases between. CDR1 LNHDA and CDR2 SQIVND come from the germline V gene (reference sequence). The CDR3 loop reads CASSALTNRAGANVLTF. CDR3 nucleotide sequence: TGTGCCAGTAGTGCCCTTACCAACAGGGCTGGGGCCAACGTCCTGACTTTC.

This clone occurred a few times. The J gene is TRBJ2-5, the V gene TRBV2, with D maybe TRBD1 (5 bases). The CDR3 spans 17 residues. V lost 7 bases, J lost 5 bases, and 26 bases lay in between. Germline lookup yields CDR1 SNHLY and CDR2 FYNNEI. DNA for the CDR3: TGTGCCAGCACCGGACATACCCCCCGCGACATGGGTGAGACCCAGTACTTC. Protein sequence: CASTGHTPRDMGETQYF.

The chain has TRBV10-2 and TRBJ1-5, with D possibly TRBD1 on 6 matching bases. The V end lost 6 bases, the J end lost 0 bases, and 12 bases lay between the germline ends. Germline V CDR1 and CDR2: WSHSY, SAAADI. This CDR3 is built from 15 residues. CDR3: CASRDSTISNQPQHF. The CDR3 DNA sequence: TGCGCCAGCAGGGACAGTACCATTAGCAATCAGCCCCAGCATTTT.

The V and J genes are TRBV5-1 and TRBJ2-1; TRBD2 matches 13 bases. Trimming took 1 base from V and 0 from J; bases not matched to a gene: 7. This CDR3 region has 19 residues. CDR1 SGHRS and CDR2 YFSETQ come from the germline V gene. The CDR3 DNA follows: TGCGCCAGCAGCTTGTGGACTAGCGGGAGAGGGGGCTCCTACAATGAGCAGTTCTTC. It yields the protein CASSLWTSGRGGSYNEQFF.

The chain has TRBV19 and TRBJ2-2; 12 bases are shared with TRBD2. CDR1 is LNHDA and CDR2 is SQIVND in the germline V gene (reference sequence). Trimming at V came to 7 bases and at J to 5 bases, leaving 17 bases not matched to a gene. The CDR3 runs to 19 residues. The CDR3 DNA follows: TGTGCCAGTACCCCAGGGAGGCTAGCGGGAGGGGTTCGGACCGGGGAGCTGTTTTTT. It codes for CASTPGRLAGGVRTGELFF.

The rearrangement links TRBV13 to TRBJ2-5; D possibly corresponds to TRBD1 (6 bases). This CDR3 spans 15 amino acids. The V end lost 5 bases, the J end lost 9 bases, and 22 bases lay between the germline ends. CDR1 and CDR2 (germline): PRHDT, FYEKMQ (reference sequence). CDR3 residues: CASSPERGTGRAQYF. As DNA, the CDR3 is TGTGCCAGCAGCCCGGAGAGGGGGACGGGTAGAGCCCAGTACTTC. The full variable domain, rest sourced from reference TRBV13 and TRBJ2-5, is AAGVIQSPRHLIKEKRETATLKCYPIPRHDTVYWYQQGPGQDPQFLISFYEKMQSDKGSIPDRFSAQQFSDYHSELNMSSLELGDSALYFCASSPERGTGRAQYFGPGTRLLVL.

This chain uses TRBV5-1 with TRBJ1-5; no clear D. V was cut by 0 bases and J by 0 bases, with 7 bases left in between. Germline loops: CDR1 SGHRS, CDR2 YFSETQ. This CDR3 spans 15 amino acids. The CDR3 nucleotides are TGCGCCAGCAGCTTGGGCGGGTATAGCAATCAGCCCCAGCATTTT. It is translated as CASSLGGYSNQPQHF.

The J gene is TRBJ1-2, the V gene TRBV7-9, with D maybe TRBD1 (6 bases). The V and J ends lost 3 bases and 10 bases respectively, with 9 bases between them. The CDR3 contains 11 residues. CDR1 and CDR2 from the germline V gene are SEHNR and FQNEAQ (reference sequence). Here the CDR3 DNA reads TGTGCCAGCAGCTTCGGACAGAACTACACCTTC. It encodes CASSFGQNYTF.

The V and J genes are TRBV7-2 and TRBJ2-7; D gene ambiguous. The CDR3 spans 13 residues. Germline V CDR1 and CDR2: SGHTA, FQGNSA. Trimming left V 5 bases short and J 4 bases short, with 12 bases between. The DNA of the CDR3 is TGTGCCAGCAGCACCCGAGTCAATTACGAGCAGTACTTC. This encodes CASSTRVNYEQYF.

V gene TRBV2 combines with J gene TRBJ1-3; 7 bases map to TRBD1. There are 18 residues in the CDR3. The J segment lost 0 bases and the V segment lost 5 bases, leaving 13 bases of the junction unmatched. CDR1 SNHLY and CDR2 FYNNEI come from the germline V gene. For the CDR3, the DNA is TGTGCCAGCAGTTCGGGACAGCAGGCGACCCTCTCTGGAAACACCATATATTTT. The encoded protein is CASSSGQQATLSGNTIYF. The whole variable domain, filled in from reference TRBV2 and TRBJ1-3, reads EPEVTQTPSHQVTQMGQEVILRCVPISNHLYFYWYRQILGQKVEFLVSFYNNEISEKSEIFDDQFSVERPDGSNFTLKIRSTKLEDSAMYFCASSSGQQATLSGNTIYFGEGSWLTVV.

The chain couples TRBV3-1 (or the pseudogene TRBV3-2) to TRBJ1-1; TRBD1 agrees at 10 bases. J lost 0 bases, V lost 1 base, and 5 bases had no gene match. The CDR3 extends over 17 amino acids. Germline V gives CDR1 LGHDT, CDR2 YNNKEL (reference sequence). CDR3 in DNA: TGTGCCAGCAGCCAAGTTCGGGACAGGGGCCTGAACACTGAAGCTTTCTTT. It is translated as CASSQVRDRGLNTEAFF.

The CDR3 protein is CASSPRQANYGYTF. CDR3 bases: TGTGCCAGCTCACCCCGACAGGCTAACTATGGCTACACCTTC. The V gene is TRBV18, the J gene TRBJ1-2; perhaps TRBD1 as D (6 bases). The germline CDR1 and CDR2 sequences are KGHSH and LQKENI. This CDR3 comprises 14 residues. Trimming stripped 3 bases from V and 0 bases from J, with 8 bases between.

The CDR3 DNA follows: TGTGCCAGCAGCTCGAACACGGATACGCAGTATTTT. It specifies CASSSNTDTQYF. The V gene is TRBV11-3, the J gene TRBJ2-3, with no clear D. V lost 4 bases to trimming and J lost 6 bases, with 8 bases between them. Germline lookup yields CDR1 SGHNT and CDR2 YENEEA. The CDR3 extends over 12 amino acids. Variable domain in full (rest from reference TRBV11-3 and TRBJ2-3): EAGVVQSPRYKIIEKKQPVAFWCNPISGHNTLYWYLQNLGQGPELLIRYENEEAVDDSQLPKDRFSAERLKGVDSTLKIQPAELGDSAVYLCASSSNTDTQYFGPGTRLTVL.

The V and J genes are TRBV6-2 or TRBV6-3 and TRBJ2-5, with TRBD1 matching over 10 bases. The CDR3 consists of 14 residues. V lost 5 bases, J lost 5 bases, and 5 bases stayed unmatched. CDR1 MNHEY and CDR2 SVGEGT come from the germline V gene. CDR3 coding DNA: TGTGCCAGCAGTCGGGACAGGGGTCGGGAGACCCAGTACTTC. Amino acids: CASSRDRGRETQYF.